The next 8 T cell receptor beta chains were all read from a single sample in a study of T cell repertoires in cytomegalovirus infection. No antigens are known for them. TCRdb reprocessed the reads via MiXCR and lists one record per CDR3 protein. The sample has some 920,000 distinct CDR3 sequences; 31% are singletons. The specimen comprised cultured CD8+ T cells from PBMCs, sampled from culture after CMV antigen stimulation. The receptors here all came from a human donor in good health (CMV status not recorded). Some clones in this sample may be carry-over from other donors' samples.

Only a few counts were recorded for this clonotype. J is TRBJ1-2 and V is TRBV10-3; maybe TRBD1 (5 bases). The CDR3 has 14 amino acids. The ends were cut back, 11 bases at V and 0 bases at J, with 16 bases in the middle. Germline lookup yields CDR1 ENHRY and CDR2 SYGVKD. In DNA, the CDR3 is TGTGCCGTCGCCCCACGGGGGGCTAACTATGGCTACACCTTC. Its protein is CAVAPRGANYGYTF.

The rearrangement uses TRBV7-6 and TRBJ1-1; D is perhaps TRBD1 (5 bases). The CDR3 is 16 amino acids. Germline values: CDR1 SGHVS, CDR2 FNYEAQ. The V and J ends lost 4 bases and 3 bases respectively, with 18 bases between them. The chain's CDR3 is CASSSQDWGTDTEAFF. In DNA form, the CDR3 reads TGTGCCAGCAGCTCCCAGGATTGGGGGACCGACACTGAAGCTTTCTTT.

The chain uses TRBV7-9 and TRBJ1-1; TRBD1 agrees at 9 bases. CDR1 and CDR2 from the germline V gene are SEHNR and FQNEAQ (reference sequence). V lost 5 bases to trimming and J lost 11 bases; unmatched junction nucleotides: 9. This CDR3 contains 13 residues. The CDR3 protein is CASSRRTGEGAFF. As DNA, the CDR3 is TGTGCCAGCAGCCGAAGGACAGGGGAAGGCGCTTTCTTT.

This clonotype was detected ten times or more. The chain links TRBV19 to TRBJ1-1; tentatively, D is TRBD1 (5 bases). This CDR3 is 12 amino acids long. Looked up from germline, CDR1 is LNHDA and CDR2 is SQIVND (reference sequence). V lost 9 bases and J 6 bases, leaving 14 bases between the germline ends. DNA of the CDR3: TGTGCCAGCCATAGGCGGGGCGCTGAAGCTTTCTTT. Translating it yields CASHRRGAEAFF.

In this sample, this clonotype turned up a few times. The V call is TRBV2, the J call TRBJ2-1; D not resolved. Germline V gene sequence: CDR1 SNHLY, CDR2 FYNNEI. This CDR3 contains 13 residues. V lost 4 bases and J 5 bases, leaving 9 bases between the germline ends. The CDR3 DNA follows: TGTGCCAGCAGTGGGCACAGTGACAATGAGCAGTTCTTC. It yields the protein CASSGHSDNEQFF.

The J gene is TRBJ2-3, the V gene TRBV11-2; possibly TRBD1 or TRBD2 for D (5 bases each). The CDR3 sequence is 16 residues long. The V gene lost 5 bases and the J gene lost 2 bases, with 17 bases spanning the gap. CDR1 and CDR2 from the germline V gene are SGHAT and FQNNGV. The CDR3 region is CASSRKGRKLTDTQYF. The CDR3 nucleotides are TGTGCCAGCAGCCGAAAGGGACGAAAGCTCACAGATACGCAGTATTTT. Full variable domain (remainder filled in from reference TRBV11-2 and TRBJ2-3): EAGVAQSPRYKIIEKRQSVAFWCNPISGHATLYWYQQILGQGPKLLIQFQNNGVVDDSQLPKDRFSAERLKGVDSTLKIQPAKLEDSAVYLCASSRKGRKLTDTQYFGPGTRLTVL.

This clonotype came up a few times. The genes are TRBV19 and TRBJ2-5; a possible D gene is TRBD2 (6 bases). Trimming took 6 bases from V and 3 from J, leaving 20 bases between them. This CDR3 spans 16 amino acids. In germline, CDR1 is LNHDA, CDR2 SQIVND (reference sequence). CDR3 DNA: TGTGCCAGTAGCATCGGGAGTGGGCAGGGAGAAGAGACCCAGTACTTC. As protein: CASSIGSGQGEETQYF.

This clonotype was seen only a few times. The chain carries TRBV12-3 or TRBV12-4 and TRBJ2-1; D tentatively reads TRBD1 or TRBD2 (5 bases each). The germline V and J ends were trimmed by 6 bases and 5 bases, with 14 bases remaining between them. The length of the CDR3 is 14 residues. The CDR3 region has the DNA TGTGCCAGCAGACACCTCGGGACGGACAATGAGCAGTTCTTC. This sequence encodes CASRHLGTDNEQFF.